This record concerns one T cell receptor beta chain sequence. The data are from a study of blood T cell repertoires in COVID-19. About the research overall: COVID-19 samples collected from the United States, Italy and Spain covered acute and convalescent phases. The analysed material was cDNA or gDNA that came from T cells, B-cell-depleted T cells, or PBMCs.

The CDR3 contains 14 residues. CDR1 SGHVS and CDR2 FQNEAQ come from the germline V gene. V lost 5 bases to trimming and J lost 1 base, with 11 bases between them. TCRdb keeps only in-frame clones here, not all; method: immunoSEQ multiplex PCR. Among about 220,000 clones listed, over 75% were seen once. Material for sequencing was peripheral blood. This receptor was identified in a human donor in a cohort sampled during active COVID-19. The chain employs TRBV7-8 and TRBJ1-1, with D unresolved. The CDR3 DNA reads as TGTGCCAGCAGCCTTCACGGGGAGAACACTGAAGCTTTCTTT. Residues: CASSLHGENTEAFF.